The T cell receptor (beta chain) described here comes from a study of T cells in Graves' hyperthyroidism and ophthalmopathy. This CDR3 is built from 15 residues. The V gene's germline CDR1 is SGDLS and CDR2 YYNGEE. After removal of 7 bases from V and 7 bases from J, the junction contained 11 bases not matched to a gene. Clinical symptoms, serum thyroxine and TRAb, thyroid ultrasound and orbital computed tomography together formed the diagnostic basis. RNA transcripts yielded amplified TCR beta CDR3 regions. During a first-round RT-PCR of the TCR CDR3, the HTBI primer set was used. TCRdb redid the calling of the multiplex PCR reads with MiXCR, one entry per CDR3 protein. The sample carries about 37,000 distinct CDR3 sequences, around 50% recorded once. The sample holds many counts of this clonotype.

The clonotype originates from a man aged 40-50 years with Graves' ophthalmopathy. This chain uses TRBV9 with TRBJ1-6, with TRBD1 matching over 7 bases. The sample taken for sequencing was blood. For the CDR3, the DNA is TGTGCCAGCGGGCGGACAGGTTCGGCGAATTCACCCCTCCACTTT. Protein product: CASGRTGSANSPLHF.